The 14 T cell receptor beta chains below were found in one sample sequenced in a study of T-cell memory formation after mild COVID-19. TCRdb redid the calling of the 5' RACE reads with MiXCR, one entry per CDR3 protein. The sample has approximately 240,000 distinct CDR3 sequences; roughly 15% are singletons. Input material: PBMCs or a T cell subset sorted from them (not recorded which). These receptors all come from a man aged 18 to 30 who had mild COVID-19 (a few samples of this study predate the infection). Cell type and time point are not known.

The chain carries TRBV15 and TRBJ2-5; D may correspond to TRBD1 or TRBD2 (5 bases each). V was cut by 2 bases and J by 1 base, with 14 bases left in between. This CDR3 spans 16 amino acids. The germline gives CDR1 LNHNV, CDR2 YYDKDF (reference sequence). CDR3 loop: CATSRSRGPLQETQYF. The DNA of the CDR3 is TGTGCCACCAGCAGAAGCCGGGGCCCACTCCAAGAGACCCAGTACTTC.

The chain has TRBV7-6 and TRBJ2-2; D gene ambiguous. Germline V gene sequence: CDR1 SGHVS, CDR2 FNYEAQ. Trimming cost V 5 bases and J 6 bases, with 16 bases left between them. This CDR3 spans 15 amino acids. The CDR3 nucleotides are TGTGCCAGCAGCATAGGTTCGCCCCTAGCCGGGGAGCTGTTTTTT. Translating gives CASSIGSPLAGELFF.

This clonotype was seen a few times. The V gene is TRBV7-2, the J gene TRBJ1-5; no clear D gene. The length of the CDR3 is 13 residues. Germline-derived CDR1 and CDR2 are SGHTA and FQGNSA. V dropped 6 bases and J dropped 6 bases, with 12 bases sitting between them. DNA of the CDR3: TGTGCCAGCAGTGAGACACAACCTCAGCCCCAGCATTTT. Amino acid sequence: CASSETQPQPQHF.

V gene TRBV7-9 combines with J gene TRBJ2-3; D may match TRBD1 or TRBD2 (6 bases each). Trimming left V 5 bases short and J 1 base short, with 16 bases between. Germline V gene lookup returns CDR1 SEHNR and CDR2 FQNEAQ (reference sequence). The CDR3 consists of 16 residues. The CDR3 spells CASSRGQSGGTDTQYF. CDR3 DNA: TGTGCCAGCAGCCGAGGACAGTCGGGGGGCACAGATACGCAGTATTTT.

V and J are TRBV10-3 and TRBJ2-1; D assignment may be TRBD1 or TRBD2 (6 bases each). Germline loops: CDR1 ENHRY, CDR2 SYGVKD. V lost 4 bases and J lost 8, with 18 bases in between. This CDR3 spans 15 amino acids. DNA of the CDR3: TGTGCCATCAGTGTGGGGGGCCCGGGTAGGGATGAGCAGTTCTTC. It is translated as CAISVGGPGRDEQFF.

The CDR3 protein is CSAGPRGTQYF. As DNA, the CDR3 is TGCAGTGCTGGCCCACGAGGGACCCAGTACTTC. The chain joins TRBV20-1 to TRBJ2-5, with D unresolved. Germline lookup yields CDR1 DFQATT and CDR2 SNEGSKA (reference sequence). The germline V and J ends were trimmed by 5 bases and 7 bases, with 11 bases remaining between them. The CDR3 spans 11 residues.

The V call is TRBV12-3 or TRBV12-4, the J call TRBJ2-5, with D hard to call. V lost 3 bases and J 1 base, leaving 9 bases between the germline ends. The CDR3 length is 14 residues. CDR3 DNA: TGTGCCAGCAGTTTTGCCACCCCCCAAGAGACCCAGTACTTC. Its protein is CASSFATPQETQYF.

This chain uses TRBV28 with TRBJ2-7; D is tentatively TRBD1 or TRBD2 (5 bases each). Germline loops: CDR1 MDHEN, CDR2 SYDVKM. V was cut by 2 bases and J by 4 bases, with 6 bases left in between. This CDR3 region has 12 residues. The CDR3 is CASSLEGYEQYV. CDR3 sequence (DNA): TGTGCCAGCAGTTTAGAGGGGTACGAGCAGTACGTC.

This clonotype was seen a few times. The chain links TRBV4-3 to TRBJ1-1; 12 nucleotides align to TRBD1. The germline CDR1 and CDR2 sequences are LGHNA and YSLEER. This CDR3 comprises 17 residues. V lost 3 bases, J lost 10 bases, and 15 bases stayed unmatched. The chain's CDR3 is CASSHIRTGTGGSVAFF. The CDR3 DNA is TGCGCCAGCAGCCATATAAGAACCGGGACAGGGGGCTCCGTAGCTTTCTTT.

The V and J genes are TRBV5-8 and TRBJ2-7; D uncertain. V dropped 0 bases and J dropped 1 base, with 8 bases sitting between them. The germline V gene has CDR1 SGHTS and CDR2 YDEGEE. The CDR3 is 14 residues long. The CDR3 DNA reads TGTGCCAGCAGCTTGGGGCCCCGATCCTACGAGCAGTACTTC. Amino acids: CASSLGPRSYEQYF.

In its sample, this clonotype was seen many times. V is TRBV4-2 and J is TRBJ1-3; D uncertain. CDR1 and CDR2 (germline): LGHNA, YNFKEQ. Between the trimmed V and J ends, which lost 0 bases and 4 bases, there was a span of 13 bases. The CDR3 has 16 amino acids. The CDR3 here is CASSQDLTAGGNTIYF. The CDR3 nucleotides are TGTGCCAGCAGCCAAGATTTAACCGCGGGGGGAAACACCATATATTTT.

V gene TRBV5-4 combines with J gene TRBJ1-1, with D uncertain. The CDR3 spans 14 residues. V was shortened by 3 bases and J by 11 bases, with 20 bases between the two germline ends. Germline V lookup: CDR1 SGHNT, CDR2 YYREEE (reference sequence). The CDR3 sequence: CASSSYQEATEAFF. The CDR3, as DNA: TGTGCCAGCAGCTCGTATCAAGAAGCGACGGAGGCTTTCTTT.

The genes are TRBV4-1 and TRBJ1-4; 7 nucleotides agree with TRBD1. The germline gives CDR1 MGHRA, CDR2 YSYEKL. The junction had 12 bases not matched to a gene; V was cut back by 0 bases and J by 14 bases. The CDR3 loop spans 15 amino acids. CDR3 sequence: CASSQDAFPGGILFF. The CDR3 bases are TGCGCCAGCAGCCAAGATGCATTTCCAGGGGGAATCCTGTTTTTT.

This clonotype showed up just a few times. The V gene is TRBV7-2, the J gene TRBJ2-3; D uncertain. Between the trimmed V and J ends, which lost 5 bases and 2 bases, there was a span of 5 bases. The CDR3 runs 12 residues. Germline loops: CDR1 SGHTA, CDR2 FQGNSA. The DNA of the CDR3 is TGTGCCAGCAGCACCTACACAGATACGCAGTATTTT. Amino acids: CASSTYTDTQYF.